The 25 T cell receptor beta chains below come from one sample, sequenced in a study of identical twins. TCRdb redid the calling of the 5' RACE reads with MiXCR, one entry per CDR3 protein. The table shows about 530,000 distinct CDR3 sequences, with around 15% occurring only once. These records were also assigned to another study, of yellow fever vaccine responses in identical twins.

Sequencing input: CD4+ T cells sorted from blood. These receptors were obtained from a woman aged 18-30 years in good health.

The table lists this clonotype with many counts. The chain uses TRBV29-1 and TRBJ1-1; TRBD1 might be the D (6 bases). V was cut by 7 bases and J by 4 bases, with 19 bases left in between. Per the germline V gene, CDR1 is SQVTM and CDR2 is ANQGSEA. The CDR3 loop spans 14 amino acids. The CDR3 bases are TGCAGCGCAAGCCGGGACACTGCGACCACTGAAGCTTTCTTT. Protein sequence: CSASRDTATTEAFF.

This clonotype was detected many times. This sequence joins TRBV10-3 and TRBJ2-7; D may match TRBD1 or TRBD2 (5 bases each). Germline loops: CDR1 ENHRY, CDR2 SYGVKD. V lost 0 bases and J lost 4, with 10 bases in between. The CDR3 has 14 residues. CDR3 region: CAISESSGLYEQYF. The CDR3 region has the DNA TGTGCCATCAGTGAGTCTTCGGGGCTATACGAGCAGTACTTC.

A few counts support this clonotype. V is TRBV20-1 and J is TRBJ2-1; 11 nucleotides agree with TRBD2. The CDR3 totals 17 residues. Trimming at V came to 0 bases and at J to 3 bases, leaving 7 bases not matched to a gene. Germline lookup yields CDR1 DFQATT and CDR2 SNEGSKA (reference sequence). The CDR3 DNA sequence: TGCAGTGCTAGAGACCAAACTAGCGGGAGCTTCTACAATGAGCAGTTCTTC. This codes for CSARDQTSGSFYNEQFF.

This clonotype was seen more than once but under ten times. V gene TRBV6-5 combines with J gene TRBJ2-5, with 7 positions matching TRBD2. This CDR3 is 17 amino acids long. V trimming: 0 bases; J trimming: 0 bases; junction bases outside the gene matches: 7. The germline gives CDR1 MNHEY, CDR2 SVGAGI. The CDR3 DNA reads as TGTGCCAGCAGTTACTCGGCTAGCGGCAATTACCAAGAGACCCAGTACTTC. Its translation is CASSYSASGNYQETQYF.

This clonotype was picked up many times. The gene calls are TRBV7-6 and TRBJ2-2; TRBD1 aligns across 10 bases. The CDR3 sequence is 16 residues long. V was clipped by 3 bases and J by 6 bases; unmatched bases: 7. CDR1 SGHVS and CDR2 FNYEAQ come from the germline V gene. Here the CDR3 reads CASSLRDRGIAGELFF. The CDR3 region has the DNA TGTGCCAGCAGCTTGCGGGACAGGGGTATAGCCGGGGAGCTGTTTTTT.

This clonotype occurred a few times. V is TRBV10-3 and J is TRBJ2-1; D uncertain. Germline values: CDR1 ENHRY, CDR2 SYGVKD. Trimming pared 5 bases from V and 0 bases from J, leaving 8 bases between. The CDR3 totals 14 residues. The CDR3 loop reads CAISTLSSYNEQFF. The CDR3 region has the DNA TGTGCCATCAGTACACTCAGCTCCTACAATGAGCAGTTCTTC.

V gene TRBV5-1 combines with J gene TRBJ1-4; D ambiguous. The ends were cut back, 3 bases at V and 8 bases at J, with 11 bases in the middle. Germline lookup yields CDR1 SGHRS and CDR2 YFSETQ. The CDR3 runs 13 residues. Here the CDR3 DNA reads TGCGCCAGCAGCTCCCTAGTGGAGGAAAAACTGTTTTTT. Protein sequence: CASSSLVEEKLFF.

The chain couples TRBV6-1 to TRBJ2-3; TRBD2 agrees at 16 bases. The CDR3 runs to 18 residues. In germline, CDR1 is MNHNS, CDR2 SASEGT. The trim removed 5 bases at V and 1 base at J, leaving 6 bases unmatched. CDR3 residues: CASSTGTSGGAGTDTQYF. The CDR3 DNA is TGTGCCAGCAGTACCGGGACTAGCGGGGGGGCTGGCACAGATACGCAGTATTTT.

The chain is built from TRBV7-2 and TRBJ2-7, with 7 bases identical to TRBD1. Germline V gene sequence: CDR1 SGHTA, CDR2 FQGNSA. CDR3 length: 14 amino acids. The V segment lost 4 bases and the J segment 6 bases; nucleotides outside the gene matches: 9. The chain's CDR3 is CASSSGQSLSEQYF. The CDR3 nucleotides read TGTGCCAGCAGCTCGGGACAGAGTTTAAGCGAGCAGTACTTC. Drawing the rest from reference TRBV7-2 and TRBJ2-7, the complete variable domain is GAGVSQSPSNKVTEKGKDVELRCDPISGHTALYWYRQSLGQGLEFLIYFQGNSAPDKSGLPSDRFSAERTGGSVSTLTIQRTQQEDSAVYLCASSSGQSLSEQYFGPGTRLTVT.

Only a few counts were recorded for this clonotype. V is TRBV7-8 and J is TRBJ2-2; 13 bases match TRBD2. The CDR3 is 18 amino acids. Germline values: CDR1 SGHVS, CDR2 FQNEAQ. V was pared by 2 bases and J by 10 bases, with 13 bases of the junction left unmatched. The CDR3 nucleotides read TGTGCCAGCAGCTTATTTAATCGCGGGACTAGCGGGATAGCGGAGCTGTTTTTT. It codes for CASSLFNRGTSGIAELFF.

This clonotype was recorded a few times. This sequence joins TRBV9 and TRBJ2-1; D call uncertain. Germline loops: CDR1 SGDLS, CDR2 YYNGEE. This CDR3 is built from 14 residues. The V end was cut by 4 bases, the J end by 10 bases, with 18 bases between. For the CDR3, the DNA is TGTGCCAGCAGCCAAGGGAACAGCTTAGGGGAGCAGTTCTTC. Its protein is CASSQGNSLGEQFF.

This clonotype was seen ten or more times. The gene calls are TRBV20-1 and TRBJ1-5, with D possibly being TRBD1 (5 bases). The CDR3 spans 14 residues. The V end was cut by 5 bases, the J end by 7 bases, with 18 bases between. Germline V CDR1 and CDR2: DFQATT, SNEGSKA (reference sequence). The CDR3 loop reads CSARPQGPRQPQHF. CDR3 sequence (DNA): TGCAGTGCTCGGCCCCAGGGCCCACGGCAGCCCCAGCATTTT.

This clonotype was counted between two and nine times. V gene TRBV19 combines with J gene TRBJ1-1; 8 bases are a match to TRBD1. The germline gives CDR1 LNHDA, CDR2 SQIVND (reference sequence). J was trimmed by 8 bases and V by 4 bases; bases with no gene match: 3. The CDR3 covers 12 residues. CDR3 sequence: CASSSRGREAFF. CDR3 nucleotides: TGTGCCAGTAGTAGCAGGGGGCGCGAAGCTTTCTTT. Based on the CDR3 plus reference TRBV19 and TRBJ1-1, the full variable domain is DGGITQSPKYLFRKEGQNVTLSCEQNLNHDAMYWYRQDPGQGLRLIYYSQIVNDFQKGDIAEGYSVSREKKESFPLTVTSAQKNPTAFYLCASSSRGREAFFGQGTRLTVV.

V usage is TRBV11-1 and J usage is TRBJ2-5; D unclear. CDR3 size: 15 residues. V was clipped by 5 bases and J by 0 bases, with 13 bases between them. CDR1 is SGHAT, CDR2 FQDESV, per germline (reference sequence). CDR3 in amino acids: CASSRALVYQETQYF. CDR3 in DNA: TGTGCCAGCAGCAGAGCCCTAGTTTACCAAGAGACCCAGTACTTC. The full variable domain, in which reference TRBV11-1 and TRBJ2-5 provide the parts outside the CDR3, is EAEVAQSPRYKITEKSQAVAFWCDPISGHATLYWYRQILGQGPELLVQFQDESVVDDSQLPKDRFSAERLKGVDSTLKIQPAELGDSAMYLCASSRALVYQETQYFGPGTRLLVL.

V is TRBV20-1 and J is TRBJ1-6, with D maybe TRBD1 (6 bases). Per germline, CDR1 DFQATT and CDR2 SNEGSKA (reference sequence). This CDR3 has 13 residues. Trimming pared 1 base from V and 11 bases from J, leaving 12 bases between. The CDR3 coding sequence is TGCAGTGCTAGAGGCCGGGACATTACACCCCTCCACTTT. Translating gives CSARGRDITPLHF.

This clonotype was counted at least ten times. The chain links TRBV5-1 to TRBJ2-2; D call uncertain. Trimming took off 4 bases at V and 9 bases at J, with 7 bases between the two ends. Germline V lookup: CDR1 SGHRS, CDR2 YFSETQ. This CDR3 has 11 amino acids. The CDR3 DNA follows: TGCGCCAGCAGCACGGGTTGGGAGCTGTTTTTT. Its translation: CASSTGWELFF.

The chain carries TRBV20-1 and TRBJ1-5, with a weak D call TRBD1 (5 bases). V shed 4 bases and J shed 3 bases, with 13 bases lying between them. Germline loops: CDR1 DFQATT, CDR2 SNEGSKA (reference sequence). The CDR3 loop spans 14 amino acids. The chain's CDR3 is CSATPGLNNQPQHF. The CDR3 DNA is TGCAGTGCTACTCCGGGACTGAACAATCAGCCCCAGCATTTT.

The chain recombines TRBV3-1 with TRBJ1-4, with 9 bases identical to TRBD1. The CDR3 runs to 15 residues. Germline assignment: CDR1 LGHDT and CDR2 YNNKEL (reference sequence). Trimming at V came to 5 bases and at J to 4 bases, leaving 5 bases not matched to a gene. Here the CDR3 DNA reads TGTGCCAGCAGCTCCACGGACAGGGGTAATGAAAAACTGTTTTTT. This encodes CASSSTDRGNEKLFF.

The V and J genes are TRBV20-1 and TRBJ2-7; unclear D gene. CDR3 length equals 13 residues. Germline CDR1 and CDR2: DFQATT and SNEGSKA (reference sequence). V was pared by 6 bases and J by 1 base, with 13 bases between. In DNA form, the CDR3 reads TGCAGTGCCCTAATAAGGGCGTCCTACGAGCAGTACTTC. It yields the protein CSALIRASYEQYF.

This clonotype occurred a few times. This chain joins TRBV3-1 and TRBJ2-5; no clear D. The CDR3 loop spans 14 amino acids. Germline CDR1 and CDR2: LGHDT and YNNKEL (reference sequence). Trimming cost V 0 bases and J 7 bases, with 12 bases left between them. DNA for the CDR3: TGTGCCAGCAGCCAAGATAGTGGATCGACGACCCAGTACTTC. Residues: CASSQDSGSTTQYF.

This chain joins TRBV3-1 and TRBJ2-2; D unclear. Germline CDR1 LGHDT, CDR2 YNNKEL (reference sequence). The CDR3 extends over 16 amino acids. Trimming took 1 base from V and 0 from J, leaving 9 bases between them. Here the CDR3 DNA reads TGTGCCAGCAGCCAAGGAGCTTTCGCGAACACCGGGGAGCTGTTTTTT. This encodes CASSQGAFANTGELFF.

This clonotype was seen repeatedly, ten times or more. This CDR3 reads CATSDSDPAAKNIQYF. For the CDR3, the DNA is TGTGCCACCAGTGATTCGGACCCCGCCGCCAAAAACATTCAGTACTTC. The rearrangement uses TRBV24-1 and TRBJ2-4; D ambiguous. The V gene lost 2 bases and the J gene lost 1 base, with 11 bases spanning the gap. There are 16 residues in the CDR3. Germline values: CDR1 KGHDR, CDR2 SFDVKD.

The CDR3 DNA reads as TGTGCCAGCAGCCAGGGTGTGGCCTACGAGCAGTACTTC. Translation gives CASSQGVAYEQYF. This rearrangement joins TRBV14 to TRBJ2-7, with D hard to call. V lost 3 bases to trimming and J lost 2 bases, with 8 bases between them. The CDR3 covers 13 residues. Looked up from germline, CDR1 is SGHDN and CDR2 is FVKESK.

This chain uses TRBV6-2 or TRBV6-3 with TRBJ2-7, with 14 positions matching TRBD2. There are 20 residues in the CDR3. Germline-derived CDR1 and CDR2 are MNHEY and SVGEGT. V trimming: 6 bases; J trimming: 1 base; junction bases outside the gene matches: 17. CDR3 DNA sequence: TGTGCCAGCAGCCGACGTCCCGGGACTAGCGGGAGCCATATATCCTACGAGCAGTACTTC. Protein: CASSRRPGTSGSHISYEQYF.

The chain uses TRBV5-1 and TRBJ2-1; 10 nucleotides agree with TRBD2. The length of the CDR3 is 16 residues. J lost 4 bases, V lost 4 bases, and 8 bases had no gene match. Looked up from germline, CDR1 is SGHRS and CDR2 is YFSETQ. The CDR3: CASSLRGTSEYNEQFF. For the CDR3, the DNA is TGCGCCAGCAGCCTCCGAGGGACTAGCGAGTACAATGAGCAGTTCTTC.